The T cell receptor beta chain described here comes from a study of T-cell reconstitution after alpha-beta-depleted transplantation in children. Findings and limits, study-wide: Reportedly, roughly two months post-transplant, alpha-beta T cells arose from several hundred expanded graft clones. Surviving thymic progenitors and recipient T cells were the source of high TCRbeta diversity at day 60 in some patients. After one year, T-cell counts and TCRbeta diversity mostly came from new T cells.

Unique molecular identifiers were used in preparing the TCRbeta library. TCRdb independently ran MiXCR on the PCR reads; one entry per CDR3 protein. Among hundreds of thousands of distinct CDR3 sequences listed, around 7.5% were seen once. J was trimmed by 4 bases and V by 5 bases; bases with no gene match: 7. This CDR3 spans 17 amino acids. The germline V gene has CDR1 MNHEY and CDR2 SVGEGT. A remark on this clonotype: Its specificity is unknown.

The genes are TRBV6-2 or TRBV6-3 and TRBJ2-2, with 13 bases lining up with TRBD2. The material sequenced was PBMCs, mostly from graft donor cells, taken 180 days after TCRalphabeta/CD19-depleted stem cell transplant. This sequence was found in a male patient younger than 18 who had a stem cell transplant for acute lymphoblastic leukemia, so the T cells may come from the graft donor. CDR3 protein: CASSRTSGSLFTGELFF. The CDR3 DNA is TGTGCCAGCAGTAGGACTAGCGGGAGTCTGTTCACCGGGGAGCTGTTTTTT.